The clone carrying this T cell receptor (beta chain) came up many times. One entry per CDR3 protein, called by TCRdb with MiXCR from the 5' RACE reads. The sample comprises tens of thousands of distinct CDR3 sequences, 4.5% of which are singletons, and approximately 7% rests with the top ten. V dropped 6 bases and J dropped 4 bases, with 11 bases sitting between them. The CDR3 extends over 13 amino acids. CDR1 and CDR2 (germline): KGHDR, SFDVKD. The data are from a study of neurological immune-mediated disorders. V gene TRBV24-1 combines with J gene TRBJ1-2; a possible D gene is TRBD1 (5 bases). This clonotype originated in a young man with multiple sclerosis. Sequencing input: PBMCs. CDR3 sequence reads: CATSRGGTYGYTF. The CDR3 region has the DNA TGTGCCACCAGTCGCGGGGGAACCTATGGCTACACCTTC.